One and the same sample provided the 14 T cell receptor beta chains below, sequenced in a study of blood T cell repertoires in COVID-19 (dated by TCRdb to between 2020 and 2021). Library prep was done by the immunoSEQ multiplex PCR assay. TCRdb carries this immuneACCESS record with in-frame sequences only. Its versions omit some clonotypes, under half of them owing to an unresolved V gene in the studies checked, with the rest unexplained. The sample table shows about 57,000 clones, and around 80% are seen once. The biggest ten clones account for under 8.5% of the sample. Sample: peripheral blood. The receptor set was obtained from an elderly woman with acute or convalescent COVID-19.

V usage is TRBV5-1 and J usage is TRBJ1-6, with TRBD1 matching 7 bases. The CDR3 length is 15 residues. With V trimmed by 6 bases and J by 5 bases, 8 bases remained unmatched. The germline V gene encodes CDR1 SGHRS and CDR2 YFSETQ. CDR3 in DNA: TGCGCCAGCAAATACCGCACAGGGGATAATTCACCCCTCCACTTT. Its translation is CASKYRTGDNSPLHF.

This clone was detected a few times. This chain connects TRBV6-5 to TRBJ1-2, with D uncertain. Looked up from germline, CDR1 is MNHEY and CDR2 is SVGAGI. The CDR3 loop spans 13 amino acids. The V gene lost 7 bases and the J gene lost 6 bases, with 15 bases spanning the gap. CDR3: CASNQKGGNGYTF. In nucleotides, the CDR3 is TGTGCCAGCAACCAGAAGGGCGGGAATGGCTACACCTTC.

The V call is TRBV19, the J call TRBJ2-2; 14 bases map to TRBD2. The CDR3 length is 16 residues. Germline CDR1 and CDR2: LNHDA and SQIVND (reference sequence). With 4 bases clipped from V and 5 bases from J, the junction kept 3 bases outside the gene matches. CDR3 bases: TGTGCCAGTAGTAGACTAGCGGGGGGGCCGACCGGGGAGCTGTTTTTT. Encoded protein: CASSRLAGGPTGELFF.

The CDR3 reads CASDVRRQFSSTDTQYF. CDR3 nucleotide sequence: TGTGCCAGTGATGTTCGGAGGCAGTTTTCTAGCACAGATACGCAGTATTTT. The genes are TRBV19 and TRBJ2-3, with D possibly TRBD2 on 5 matching bases. This CDR3 spans 17 amino acids. The germline CDR1 and CDR2 sequences are LNHDA and SQIVND (reference sequence). V was shortened by 8 bases and J by 0 bases, with 21 bases between the two germline ends.

This clone showed up just a few times. This sequence joins TRBV7-8 and TRBJ2-1, with 7 bases that match TRBD2. CDR1 and CDR2 (germline): SGHVS, FQNEAQ. The V and J ends lost 5 bases and 7 bases, in that order; junction bases with no gene match: 11. The CDR3 consists of 15 residues. As DNA, the CDR3 is TGTGCCAGCAGCCCCAGCGGGATGTCTACAAATGAGCAGTTCTTC. Translated, it gives CASSPSGMSTNEQFF.

The V gene is TRBV11-2, the J gene TRBJ2-7, with a weak D call TRBD1 (5 bases). The CDR3 consists of 15 residues. V dropped 4 bases and J dropped 3 bases, with 16 bases sitting between them. Germline-derived CDR1 and CDR2 are SGHAT and FQNNGV. CDR3 nucleotide sequence: TGTGCCAGCAGCTCTTTGGCAGGGCAGGACTACGAGCAGTACTTC. It specifies CASSSLAGQDYEQYF.

The chain joins TRBV2 to TRBJ2-7, with 9 bases aligning to TRBD2. Looked up from germline, CDR1 is SNHLY and CDR2 is FYNNEI. Germline trimming cut 5 bases from V and 3 bases from J; bases unmatched to any gene: 11. This CDR3 has 16 amino acids. The CDR3 nucleotides read TGTGCCAGCAGTCCGGACATAGCGGGAGATCACTACGAGCAGTACTTC. Encoded protein: CASSPDIAGDHYEQYF. The whole variable domain, remainder taken from reference TRBV2 and TRBJ2-7, is EPEVTQTPSHQVTQMGQEVILRCVPISNHLYFYWYRQILGQKVEFLVSFYNNEISEKSEIFDDQFSVERPDGSNFTLKIRSTKLEDSAMYFCASSPDIAGDHYEQYFGPGTRLTVT.

This chain links TRBV15 with TRBJ1-1, with D perhaps matching TRBD1 (5 bases). Between the trimmed V and J ends, which lost 0 bases and 0 bases, there was a span of 14 bases. Looked up from germline, CDR1 is LNHNV and CDR2 is YYDKDF (reference sequence). CDR3 size: 17 residues. DNA for the CDR3: TGTGCCACCAGCAGAGATGTAGGGGAGGTGATGAACACTGAAGCTTTCTTT. It is translated as CATSRDVGEVMNTEAFF. Together with reference TRBV15 and TRBJ1-1, the CDR3 gives the full variable domain: DAMVIQNPRYQVTQFGKPVTLSCSQTLNHNVMYWYQQKSSQAPKLLFHYYDKDFNNEADTPDNFQSRRPNTSFCFLDIRSPGLGDTAMYLCATSRDVGEVMNTEAFFGQGTRLTVV.

V and J are TRBV19 and TRBJ2-3, with 10 bases matching TRBD2. The V and J ends lost 10 bases and 7 bases, in that order; junction bases with no gene match: 14. Germline CDR1 LNHDA, CDR2 SQIVND (reference sequence). The CDR3 spans 15 residues. The CDR3 DNA reads as TGTGCCACTCGGCCCAAGGCTAGCGGGGGATATACGCAGTATTTT. This codes for CATRPKASGGYTQYF.

V usage is TRBV6-5 and J usage is TRBJ1-5, with 7 bases lining up with TRBD1. The CDR3 length is 15 residues. V lost 5 bases, J lost 0 bases, and 4 bases stayed unmatched. The germline V gene has CDR1 MNHEY and CDR2 SVGAGI. The CDR3 DNA sequence: TGTGCCAGCAGTAGGGGACAGTATAGCAATCAGCCCCAGCATTTT. It encodes CASSRGQYSNQPQHF.

The rearrangement uses TRBV21-1 and TRBJ1-5; the table calls TRBD1, which could not be checked here. TRBV21-1 is assigned pseudogene status. The CDR3 is made up of 18 amino acids. In DNA, the CDR3 is TGTGCCAGCAGCAAAGCTACGGCCGGGACAGAAGAAACAGGGCCCCAGCATTTT. This translates into CASSKATAGTEETGPQHF.

This chain joins TRBV4-2 and TRBJ2-1, with 7 bases fitting TRBD2. The V gene end was trimmed by 1 base and the J gene end by 7 bases; junction bases not matched to a gene: 7. The CDR3 sequence is 15 residues long. CDR1 LGHNA and CDR2 YNFKEQ come from the germline V gene. The CDR3 here is CASSQGVAGVNEQFF. CDR3 nucleotides: TGTGCCAGCAGCCAAGGAGTGGCGGGGGTGAATGAGCAGTTCTTC.

The chain couples TRBV18 to TRBJ2-1; D is possibly TRBD2 (5 bases). The CDR3 extends over 15 amino acids. Per the germline V gene, CDR1 is KGHSH and CDR2 is LQKENI. Trimming removed 2 bases at V and 5 bases at J, with 13 bases between. The CDR3 loop reads CASSPGNAGNNEQFF. Here the CDR3 DNA reads TGTGCCAGCTCACCAGGGAACGCGGGTAACAATGAGCAGTTCTTC. Using reference TRBV18 and TRBJ2-1 for the parts outside the CDR3, the full variable domain is NAGVMQNPRHLVRRRGQEARLRCSPMKGHSHVYWYRQLPEEGLKFMVYLQKENIIDESGMPKERFSAEFPKEGPSILRIQQVVRGDSAAYFCASSPGNAGNNEQFFGPGTRLTVL.

V is TRBV18 and J is TRBJ1-6; D is ambiguous. V was trimmed by 3 bases and J by 4 bases, leaving 10 bases between them. From germline, CDR1 is KGHSH and CDR2 LQKENI. The CDR3 loop spans 15 amino acids. The CDR3 coding sequence is TGTGCCAGCTCACCGGCCGGGTCGTATAATTCACCCCTCCACTTT. This sequence encodes CASSPAGSYNSPLHF. The variable domain in full, completed from reference TRBV18 and TRBJ1-6, reads NAGVMQNPRHLVRRRGQEARLRCSPMKGHSHVYWYRQLPEEGLKFMVYLQKENIIDESGMPKERFSAEFPKEGPSILRIQQVVRGDSAAYFCASSPAGSYNSPLHFGNGTRLTVT.